The entry below describes one T cell receptor beta chain. This entry comes from a study of cytomegalovirus exposure and HLA in healthy donors. Per the germline V gene, CDR1 is SGHAT and CDR2 is FQNNGV. This CDR3 region has 17 residues. V shed 8 bases, J shed 4 bases, and the junction held 14 bases outside the gene matches. Clones were sequenced by immunoSEQ multiplex PCR, and TCRdb holds only the in-frame ones, with some missing. The sample lists 150,000 to 200,000 clones; approximately 84% were seen once. This clonotype was sampled from a man younger than 30 in good health and CMV-seropositive. V is TRBV11-2 and J is TRBJ2-7, with TRBD2 matching over 13 bases. Sequencing was performed on PBMCs. The CDR3 spells CASRTTRGLAGAYEQYF. DNA for the CDR3: TGTGCCAGCCGGACGACTCGAGGACTAGCGGGAGCTTACGAGCAGTACTTC.